The 30 T cell receptor beta chains listed next were all sequenced from one sample in a study of CD8+CD57+ T cells in acquired aplastic anemia (dated by TCRdb to 2017 to 2018). The sequencer was an Illumina HiSeq 2000. Genomic DNA served as template for TCR beta VDJ combination and CDR3 sequence profiling. Using fastp at Q25 and MiXCR, TCRdb reprocessed the public reads and kept productive beta chains. Identical CDR3 protein sequences are pooled into one entry, listed with their most common genes and DNA. The sample has about 190,000 distinct CDR3 sequences on record, 54% of them singletons. The ten largest clones represent approximately 16% of the sample. Sequencing was performed on sorted CD4+, CD8+, or CD8+CD57+ T cells (not recorded which) from PBMCs. These receptor sequences come from a human donor in good health, serving as a control.

The chain couples TRBV7-8 to TRBJ2-7, with TRBD1 as a possible D gene (6 bases). The CDR3 totals 18 residues. Trimming left V 1 base short and J 5 bases short, with 24 bases between. Germline-derived CDR1 and CDR2 are SGHVS and FQNEAQ. The CDR3 protein is CASSLGVSDRWERNEQYF. The CDR3 coding sequence is TGTGCCAGCAGCTTAGGAGTGTCAGACAGGTGGGAGAGGAACGAGCAGTACTTC.

The chain is built from TRBV20-1 and TRBJ2-5, with D perhaps TRBD1 or TRBD2 (7 bases each). There are 15 residues in the CDR3. Germline-derived CDR1 and CDR2 are DFQATT and SNEGSKA (reference sequence). With 5 bases removed from V and 5 bases from J, the gap between germline ends came to 21 bases. Here the CDR3 DNA reads TGCAGTGCTCGACGTATACAGGGGAGGGGGGAGACCCAGTACTTC. Its protein is CSARRIQGRGETQYF.

This clonotype showed up many times. The chain recombines TRBV7-2 with TRBJ1-1, with 8 bases aligning to TRBD1. CDR3 length: 15 residues. Germline-derived CDR1 and CDR2 are SGHTA and FQGNSA. J gave up 0 bases and V 5 bases, and 5 bases lay outside the gene matches. Here the CDR3 reads CASSLSDRVNTEAFF. CDR3 DNA sequence: TGTGCCAGCAGCCTATCGGACAGGGTGAACACTGAAGCTTTCTTT.

A single count supports this clonotype. This chain links TRBV25-1 with TRBJ1-6; D is unclear. The ends were cut back, 6 bases at V and 5 bases at J, with 17 bases in the middle. Germline lookup yields CDR1 MGHDK and CDR2 SYGVNS. This CDR3 is 16 amino acids long. CDR3 DNA: TGTGCCAGCAGCCGTGGGCCCCAGGATGATAATTCACCCCTCCACTTT. Protein product: CASSRGPQDDNSPLHF.

In this sample, this clonotype turned up many times. The rearrangement joins TRBV7-2 to TRBJ2-3; 8 bases align to TRBD1. Looked up from germline, CDR1 is SGHTA and CDR2 is FQGNSA. V was pared by 4 bases and J by 6 bases, with 6 bases of the junction left unmatched. The length of the CDR3 is 14 residues. CDR3 in DNA: TGTGCCAGCAGCTCAGGACAGGGTCTGGATACGCAGTATTTT. Its protein product is CASSSGQGLDTQYF.

V gene TRBV24-1 combines with J gene TRBJ2-7; TRBD1 matches at 10 bases. The V gene end was trimmed by 5 bases and the J gene end by 3 bases; junction bases not matched to a gene: 12. The CDR3 is 17 amino acids. From germline, CDR1 is KGHDR and CDR2 SFDVKD. CDR3 loop: CATSVNGAGDRGYEQYF. As DNA, the CDR3 is TGTGCCACCAGTGTGAACGGGGCAGGGGACAGGGGCTACGAGCAGTACTTC.

This clonotype was detected many times. The gene calls are TRBV4-1 and TRBJ1-6; 8 bases line up with TRBD1. Germline trimming cut 1 base from V and 6 bases from J; bases unmatched to any gene: 2. Per the germline V gene, CDR1 is MGHRA and CDR2 is YSYEKL. The CDR3 length is 15 residues. The CDR3 DNA sequence: TGCGCCAGCAGCCAAGGGGACAGGAGTAATTCACCCCTCCACTTT. It translates to CASSQGDRSNSPLHF.

This clonotype appeared many times. The chain joins TRBV19 to TRBJ2-1; D is possibly TRBD2 (6 bases). Germline loops: CDR1 LNHDA, CDR2 SQIVND (reference sequence). Trimming cost V 4 bases and J 9 bases, with 16 bases left between them. The CDR3 length is 14 residues. The CDR3 nucleotides are TGTGCCAGTAGTAGGAGGGGTGGATGGGGTGAGCAGTTCTTC. Translation: CASSRRGGWGEQFF.

The chain joins TRBV20-1 to TRBJ2-3, with 10 bases aligning to TRBD2. The V segment lost 1 base and the J segment 4 bases; nucleotides outside the gene matches: 8. This CDR3 contains 16 residues. Germline V lookup: CDR1 DFQATT, CDR2 SNEGSKA (reference sequence). The CDR3 spells CSARVGAGTSADTQYF. CDR3 nucleotides: TGCAGTGCTAGAGTGGGCGCGGGGACTAGCGCAGATACGCAGTATTTT.

This clonotype has only a few counts. With a much larger clone just one base away, this may be a read error. A read error is likely, as this CDR3 ends without the conserved phenylalanine or tryptophan. V is TRBV5-1 and J is TRBJ1-4; D is unclear. The CDR3 sequence is 14 residues long. The germline gives CDR1 SGHRS, CDR2 YFSETQ. The ends were cut back, 0 bases at V and 8 bases at J, with 11 bases in the middle. In nucleotides, the CDR3 is TGCGCCAGCAGCTTGGGGAGGGAAGGGGAAAAACTGTTTCTT. This translates into CASSLGREGEKLFL.

The rearrangement uses TRBV4-2 and TRBJ1-1; no clear D. CDR3 length equals 16 residues. Germline values: CDR1 LGHNA, CDR2 YNFKEQ. The ends were cut back, 0 bases at V and 6 bases at J, with 17 bases in the middle. The CDR3, as DNA: TGTGCCAGCAGCCAAGATTACGGGGTTTTGAGCCCTGAAGCTTTCTTT. It is translated as CASSQDYGVLSPEAFF.

Turning to this clonotype: This sequence may be a read error, since a much larger clone differs from it by one base. The genes are TRBV4-2 and TRBJ2-1; D unclear. The V gene lost 6 bases and the J gene lost 0 bases, with 9 bases spanning the gap. This CDR3 comprises 14 residues. The germline CDR1 and CDR2 sequences are LGHNA and YNFKEQ. The CDR3 DNA sequence: TGTGCCAGCAGTCTTGGGAACTCCTACAATGAGCAGTTCTTC. Its translation is CASSLGNSYNEQFF.

This clonotype was seen ten or more times. The rearrangement links TRBV10-3 to TRBJ2-7; TRBD1 matches at 10 bases. CDR1 is ENHRY and CDR2 is SYGVKD in the germline V gene. The CDR3 has 16 amino acids. The V segment lost 0 bases and the J segment 0 bases; nucleotides outside the gene matches: 2. This CDR3 is CAISESGTGVSYEQYF. CDR3 in DNA: TGTGCCATCAGTGAGTCCGGGACAGGGGTCTCCTACGAGCAGTACTTC.

The CDR3 DNA sequence: TGTGCCAGCAGTAAAACACAGGGGAACACTGAAGCTTTCTTT. Amino acids: CASSKTQGNTEAFF. The chain combines TRBV28 with TRBJ1-1; maybe TRBD1 (6 bases). The ends were cut back, 5 bases at V and 1 base at J, with 11 bases in the middle. The CDR3 covers 14 residues. CDR1 is MDHEN, CDR2 SYDVKM, per germline. Together with reference TRBV28 and TRBJ1-1, the CDR3 gives the full variable domain: DVKVTQSSRYLVKRTGEKVFLECVQDMDHENMFWYRQDPGLGLRLIYFSYDVKMKEKGDIPEGYSVSREKKERFSLILESASTNQTSMYLCASSKTQGNTEAFFGQGTRLTVV.

This clonotype was picked up a small number of times. This chain connects TRBV7-2 to TRBJ1-2; D is perhaps TRBD1 (5 bases). The germline V gene has CDR1 SGHTA and CDR2 FQGNSA. CDR3 length equals 15 residues. The V end lost 1 base, the J end lost 8 bases, and 17 bases lay between the germline ends. CDR3 region: CASSLVPGNLGGYTF. The CDR3 bases are TGTGCCAGCAGCTTAGTTCCAGGGAATCTGGGGGGCTACACCTTC.

J is TRBJ2-1 and V is TRBV20-1; D unresolved. This CDR3 has 12 amino acids. The V end lost 6 bases, the J end lost 12 bases, and 18 bases lay between the germline ends. CDR1 and CDR2 (germline): DFQATT, SNEGSKA (reference sequence). CDR3 residues: CSARKEKDTQFF. CDR3 nucleotide sequence: TGCAGTGCCAGGAAGGAGAAAGATACGCAGTTCTTC.

About this clonotype itself: A read error may explain this, as a much larger clone is one base away. The chain recombines TRBV16 with TRBJ1-2; TRBD1 aligns across 9 bases. Germline CDR1 is KGHSY and CDR2 is FQNENV. The CDR3 loop spans 16 amino acids. CDR3 region: CASSPTLWDRDYGHTF. The CDR3 nucleotides read TGTGCCAGCAGCCCGACTTTATGGGACAGGGACTATGGCCACACCTTC.

This clonotype was counted ten times or more. The chain carries TRBV6-1 and TRBJ2-3; D is undetermined. Trimming pared 6 bases from V and 11 bases from J, leaving 15 bases between. CDR3 size: 12 residues. Per the germline V gene, CDR1 is MNHNS and CDR2 is SASEGT. This CDR3 is CASSSPPSMQYF. The CDR3 DNA follows: TGTGCCAGCAGCTCCCCGCCATCGATGCAGTATTTT.

This chain connects TRBV20-1 to TRBJ2-3, with unresolved D. From germline, CDR1 is DFQATT and CDR2 SNEGSKA (reference sequence). CDR3 length: 13 amino acids. The V gene lost 6 bases and the J gene lost 11 bases, with 21 bases spanning the gap. The DNA for the CDR3 is TGCAGTGCAGGTCGTGGGGTTAACAATGAGCAGTATTTT. It translates to CSAGRGVNNEQYF.

This clonotype was detected once. The rearrangement links TRBV10-3 to TRBJ1-2, with TRBD1 matching over 7 bases. This CDR3 has 14 residues. The germline CDR1 and CDR2 sequences are ENHRY and SYGVKD. Trimming removed 6 bases from V and 0 bases from J; junction bases left unmatched: 4. CDR3 nucleotide sequence: TGTGCCATCAGCAGACAGGGCACTAACTATGGCTACACCTTC. Amino acids: CAISRQGTNYGYTF.

V usage is TRBV18 and J usage is TRBJ1-6; D gene unclear. The CDR3 contains 17 residues. The germline gives CDR1 KGHSH, CDR2 LQKENI. Trimming left V 2 bases short and J 0 bases short, with 11 bases between. The chain's CDR3 is CASSPNPPGSYNSPLHF. CDR3 nucleotides: TGTGCCAGCTCACCAAACCCCCCGGGCTCCTATAATTCACCCCTCCACTTT.

Here the CDR3 reads CASSLRDAGGGISNQPQHF. DNA of the CDR3: TGTGCCAGCAGCCTCCGGGACGCCGGAGGGGGAATAAGCAATCAGCCCCAGCATTTT. The chain joins TRBV5-5 to TRBJ1-5; D may be TRBD1 (6 bases). Germline V gene data show CDR1 as SGHKS and CDR2 as YYEKEE (reference sequence). This CDR3 is built from 19 residues. The germline V and J ends were trimmed by 4 bases and 1 base, with 24 bases remaining between them.

This clonotype was seen ten or more times. The genes are TRBV4-2 and TRBJ1-4, with unresolved D. Trimming took 4 bases from V and 0 from J, leaving 6 bases between them. The CDR3 totals 14 residues. Germline V gives CDR1 LGHNA, CDR2 YNFKEQ. CDR3 sequence reads: CASSPSATNEKLFF. CDR3 sequence (DNA): TGTGCCAGCAGCCCGAGTGCAACTAATGAAAAACTGTTTTTT.

This clonotype was seen repeatedly, ten times or more. The chain uses TRBV7-2 and TRBJ2-1; 7 bases match TRBD1. This CDR3 comprises 15 residues. The junction had 4 bases not matched to a gene; V was cut back by 4 bases and J by 1 base. Germline lookup yields CDR1 SGHTA and CDR2 FQGNSA. Here the CDR3 reads CASSSSGQSYNEQFF. CDR3 sequence (DNA): TGTGCCAGCAGCTCCTCGGGACAGTCCTACAATGAGCAGTTCTTC.

As regards this clonotype: One end of the junction fails to match germline, which may point to a read error. This chain connects TRBV5-1 to TRBJ1-5, with D perhaps matching TRBD1 (5 bases). CDR3 length equals 14 residues. Per germline, CDR1 SGHRS and CDR2 YFSETQ. The CDR3 spells CASSLSGVGQPQHF. CDR3 coding DNA: TGTGCCAGCAGTCTTTCGGGGGTCGGTCAGCCCCAGCATTTT.

This clonotype was picked up many times. The genes are TRBV2 and TRBJ2-7; D is ambiguous. CDR1 SNHLY and CDR2 FYNNEI come from the germline V gene. The V end lost 8 bases, the J end lost 3 bases, and 8 bases lay between the germline ends. This CDR3 region has 11 residues. The CDR3 spells CASGRSYEQYF. CDR3 nucleotides: TGTGCCAGCGGGCGGAGCTACGAGCAGTACTTC.

V and J are TRBV2 and TRBJ2-7, with 7 positions matching TRBD1. The CDR3 extends over 12 amino acids. J lost 3 bases, V lost 6 bases, and 2 bases had no gene match. The V gene's germline CDR1 is SNHLY and CDR2 FYNNEI. The CDR3 sequence is CASRRDSYEQYF. CDR3 nucleotide sequence: TGTGCCAGCAGGAGGGACAGCTACGAGCAGTACTTC.

The chain recombines TRBV2 with TRBJ1-4, with a weak D call TRBD1 (6 bases). Germline V gene sequence: CDR1 SNHLY, CDR2 FYNNEI. V lost 5 bases and J 8 bases, leaving 15 bases between the germline ends. This CDR3 comprises 14 residues. The CDR3 sequence is CASSPDRLTEKLFF. DNA of the CDR3: TGTGCCAGCAGTCCCGACAGGTTAACCGAAAAACTGTTTTTT.

In regard to this clonotype: Because the CDR3 is missing its conserved closing phenylalanine or tryptophan, this is likely a read error. The DNA is omitted, as the CDR3 cannot be located on it reliably, and the CDR3 follows TCRdb's listing. The rearrangement links TRBV9 to TRBJ2-1; the table assigns TRBD1, which was not confirmed against the DNA. The CDR3 adds up to 17 amino acids, both ends counted. The germline gives CDR1 SGDLS, CDR2 YYNGEE. CDR3: CASSVGTGGNYGSTFGS.

This chain connects TRBV15 to TRBJ2-5, with TRBD2 matching 12 bases. Germline values: CDR1 LNHNV, CDR2 YYDKDF (reference sequence). V shed 1 base and J 7 bases; nucleotides not matched to a gene: 7. CDR3 length equals 16 residues. CDR3 sequence (DNA): TGTGCCACCAGCAGAGTCCTAGCGGGGGGGCTGGTGACCCAGTACTTC. Its translation: CATSRVLAGGLVTQYF.